This note documents a single T cell receptor (beta chain) sequence. Its antigen is still unknown. At one end the junction does not follow the germline gene, possibly because of a read error. The data derive from a study of cytomegalovirus exposure and HLA in healthy donors. CDR3 size: 18 residues. CDR1 and CDR2 (germline): SSHAT, FNYEAQ (reference sequence). General study points: A missense DCLRE1C variant was associated with V- and J-gene trimming of TCR beta chains in a later analysis, and an independent cohort replicated the association. Looking again later, the authors saw that most CMV-associated TCR beta chains seemed HLA-restricted. In a later analysis, DRB1 alleles had the most associated TCRs; HLA-C alleles the fewest. The authors later found HLA-associated TCR beta chains more clonally expanded than equally common others.

13 Jbeta primers and 60 Vbeta primers were used for the PCR. Repertoires were generated with immunoSEQ multiplex PCR, while TCRdb's copy carries only in-frame clones and drops some. The profile covers around 170,000 clones, with 80% appearing a single time and about 1.3% taken by the ten largest. Sequences were obtained from PBMCs. The TCR sequence derives from a girl aged 10 to 17 in good health and CMV-seropositive. The rearrangement joins TRBV7-7 to TRBJ2-1, with a weak D call TRBD2 (8 bases). The CDR3 DNA sequence: TGTGCTAGCAGCCCAGGGGGACTAGGCTTAATCTCCTACAATGAGCAGTTCTTC. Translation gives CASSPGGLGLISYNEQFF. The full variable domain, in which reference TRBV7-7 and TRBJ2-1 provide the parts outside the CDR3, is GAGVSQSPRYKVTKRGQDVTLRCDPISSHATLYWYQQALGQGPEFLTYFNYEAQPDKSGLPSDRFSAERPEGSISTLTIQRTEQRDSAMYRCASSPGGLGLISYNEQFFGPGTRLTVL.